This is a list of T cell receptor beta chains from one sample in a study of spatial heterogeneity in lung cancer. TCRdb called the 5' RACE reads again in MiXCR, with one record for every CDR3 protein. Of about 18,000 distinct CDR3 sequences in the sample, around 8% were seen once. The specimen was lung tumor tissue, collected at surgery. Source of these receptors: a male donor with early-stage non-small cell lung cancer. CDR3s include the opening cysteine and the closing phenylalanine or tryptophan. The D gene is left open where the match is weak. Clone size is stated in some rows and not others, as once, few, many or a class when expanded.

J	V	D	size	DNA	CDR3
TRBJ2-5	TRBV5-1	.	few	TGCGCCAGCAGCTTGGGGCAGATAGAGACCCAGTACTTC	CASSLGQIETQYF
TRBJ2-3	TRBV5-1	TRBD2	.	TGCGCCAGCAGCTCGGGACTAGCGGGGGGGTCGGATACGCAGTATTTT	CASSSGLAGGSDTQYF
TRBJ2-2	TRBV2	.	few	TGTGCCAGCAGCCCCCGGGGGTCCGGGGAGCTGTTTTTT	CASSPRGSGELFF
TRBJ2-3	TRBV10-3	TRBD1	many	TGTGCCATCAGAAGCGGACAGGGGGCAGATACGCAGTATTTT	CAIRSGQGADTQYF
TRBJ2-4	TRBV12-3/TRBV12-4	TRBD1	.	TGTGCCAGCAGTTTTGGGACAGGCAAAAACATTCAGTACTTC	CASSFGTGKNIQYF
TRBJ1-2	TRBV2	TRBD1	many	TGTGCCTCTTCGACAGGGAACTATGGCTACACCTTC	CASSTGNYGYTF
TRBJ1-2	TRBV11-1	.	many	TGTGCCAGCAGCTTAACGGATTACTATGGCTACACCTTC	CASSLTDYYGYTF
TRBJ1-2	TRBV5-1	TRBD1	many	TGCGCCAGCAGCTTGGAAGGACAGGGCCGTGGCTACACCTTC	CASSLEGQGRGYTF
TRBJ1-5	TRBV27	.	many	TGTGCCAGCAGTTTGGGATATGGGCAGCCCCAGCATTTT	CASSLGYGQPQHF
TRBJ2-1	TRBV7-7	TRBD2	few	TGTGCTAGCAGCTCGGGACTAGCGGGGGGGCCCACTAATGAGCAGTTCTTC	CASSSGLAGGPTNEQFF
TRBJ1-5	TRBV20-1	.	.	TGCAGTGCTAGAGGCCCAATGGGGGGGACCAATCAGCCCCAGCATTTT	CSARGPMGGTNQPQHF
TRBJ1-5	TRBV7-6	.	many	TGTGCCAGCAGCTTAGAAAGATGGCAAGGCAATCAGCCCCAGCATTTT	CASSLERWQGNQPQHF
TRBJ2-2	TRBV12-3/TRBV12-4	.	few	TGTGCCAGCGCAGCTAGCGCCGGCACCGGGGAGCTGTTTTTT	CASAASAGTGELFF
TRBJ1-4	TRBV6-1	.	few	TGTGCCAGCAGAGGACAGTCAACTAATGAAAAACTGTTTTTT	CASRGQSTNEKLFF
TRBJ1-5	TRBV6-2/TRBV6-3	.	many	TGTGCCAGCAGACCCTACGGCCAGCCCCAGCATTTT	CASRPYGQPQHF
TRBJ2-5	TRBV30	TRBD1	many	TGTGCCTGGAGTGGAGGACAGGGAAGGGGAGAGACCCAGTACTTC	CAWSGGQGRGETQYF
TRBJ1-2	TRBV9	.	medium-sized	TGTGCCAGCAGCGAAGGTGGTGGTGAACGAGCCACCTTC	CASSEGGGERATF
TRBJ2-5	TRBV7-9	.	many	TGTGCCAGCAGCTTTTGGCGGGGGCTCCAAGAGACCCAGTACTTC	CASSFWRGLQETQYF
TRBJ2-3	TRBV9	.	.	TGTGCCAGCAGCGTAGGCGGCTGGGATACGCAGTATTTT	CASSVGGWDTQYF
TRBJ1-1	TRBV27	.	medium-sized	TGTGCCAGCAGTTTATTTGGTAACACTGAAGCTTTCTTT	CASSLFGNTEAFF
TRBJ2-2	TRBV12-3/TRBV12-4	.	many	TGTGCCAGCAGTTTTAAAGGGGCCGGGGAGCTGTTTTTT	CASSFKGAGELFF
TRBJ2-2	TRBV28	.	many	TGTGCCAGCAGTTCGGGGGACCCGACCGGGGAGCTGTTTTTT	CASSSGDPTGELFF
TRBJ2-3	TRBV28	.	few	TGTGCCAGCAGTCCATTGGACAGAGGAGACACAGATACGCAGTATTTT	CASSPLDRGDTDTQYF
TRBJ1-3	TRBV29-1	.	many	TGCAGCGTTGAAGATGCAGGAGGAAACACCATATATTTT	CSVEDAGGNTIYF
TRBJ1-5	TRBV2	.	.	TGTGCCAGCAGTGACCGGGCAAGGCCCCAGCATTTT	CASSDRARPQHF
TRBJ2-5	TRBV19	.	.	TGTGCCAGTAGCGAAACTTTCGGGACCCAGTACTTC	CASSETFGTQYF
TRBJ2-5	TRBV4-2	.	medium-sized	TGTGCCAGCAGCCAAGGCCAACAAGAGACCCAGTACTTC	CASSQGQQETQYF
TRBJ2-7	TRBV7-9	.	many	TGTGCCAGCAGCTTAACCTACGAGCAGTACTTC	CASSLTYEQYF
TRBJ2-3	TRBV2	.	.	TGTGCCAGCAGTGACGGGTCAACTAGCACAGATACGCAGTATTTT	CASSDGSTSTDTQYF
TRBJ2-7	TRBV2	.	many	TGTGCCAGCAGGGTTGGGGGGAGCTCCTACGAGCAGTACTTC	CASRVGGSSYEQYF
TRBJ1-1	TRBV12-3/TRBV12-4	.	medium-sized	TGTGCCAGCAGTTTGTGGGAGCGCACTGAAGCTTTCTTT	CASSLWERTEAFF
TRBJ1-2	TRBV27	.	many	TGTGCCAGCAGTTTATCGGCAGGGCTAGGCTACACCTTC	CASSLSAGLGYTF
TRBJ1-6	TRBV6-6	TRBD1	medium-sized	TGTGCCAGCAGCAGGGACAGGGCTTATGGTTCACCCCTCCACTTT	CASSRDRAYGSPLHF
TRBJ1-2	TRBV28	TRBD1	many	TGTGCCAGCAGTCTAGGGACAGGGATGGGCTACACCTTC	CASSLGTGMGYTF
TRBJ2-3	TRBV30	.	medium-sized	TGTGCCTGTTACTTCGGGGGAGATACGCAGTATTTT	CACYFGGDTQYF
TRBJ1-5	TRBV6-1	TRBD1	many	TGTGCCAGCAGTGGACAGGGGTCTTACAATCAGCCCCAGCATTTT	CASSGQGSYNQPQHF
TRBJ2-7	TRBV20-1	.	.	TGCAGTGCTAGAGATTTTGTTGCGACCGGGACTCTCGAGCAGTACTTC	CSARDFVATGTLEQYF
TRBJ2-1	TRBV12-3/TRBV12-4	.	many	TGTGCCAGCAGGATGGCTGCAAGTGGGGATGAGCAGTTCTTC	CASRMAASGDEQFF
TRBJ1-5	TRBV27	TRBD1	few	TGTGCCAGCACCCTAACCCTGACAGGGAGATTGGGACAGCCCCAGCATTTT	CASTLTLTGRLGQPQHF
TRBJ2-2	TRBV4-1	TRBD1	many	TGCGCCAGCAGCCAACGACAGGGCGACACCGGGGAGCTGTTTTTT	CASSQRQGDTGELFF
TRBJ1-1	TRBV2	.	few	TGTGCCAGCAGAAGTGTGCTGGGGGGCTTGAGAGCTTTCTTT	CASRSVLGGLRAFF